The 30 T cell receptor beta chains in this list originate from one sample, sequenced in a study of CD8+CD57+ T cells in acquired aplastic anemia. TCR beta VDJ and CDR3 profiles were obtained from a genomic DNA template. TCRdb fed the reads into MiXCR, producing one record per CDR3 protein. The repertoire holds about 210,000 distinct CDR3 sequences, under 65% seen once, with 29% in the top ten. Sequencing was carried out using sorted CD4+, CD8+, or CD8+CD57+ T cells (not recorded which) from PBMCs. The receptors were sampled from a human donor in good health.

The chain recombines TRBV2 with TRBJ1-5, with TRBD1 as a possible D gene (6 bases). This CDR3 has 15 amino acids. Trimming pared 1 base from V and 3 bases from J, leaving 10 bases between. The germline V gene encodes CDR1 SNHLY and CDR2 FYNNEI. CDR3 sequence reads: CASSEGDTINQPQHF. The CDR3 coding sequence is TGTGCCAGCAGTGAAGGGGACACAATCAATCAGCCCCAGCATTTT.

This clonotype was seen only a few times. The chain uses TRBV20-1 and TRBJ1-1; the D is unclear. Trimming cost V 6 bases and J 7 bases, with 9 bases left between them. The CDR3 runs to 10 residues. Germline-derived CDR1 and CDR2 are DFQATT and SNEGSKA (reference sequence). This CDR3 is CSAANLEAFF. The CDR3 DNA reads as TGCAGTGCCGCCAATCTTGAAGCTTTCTTT.

This clonotype was recorded many times. The genes are TRBV9 and TRBJ2-7, with TRBD1 identical over 12 bases. The CDR3 sequence is 15 residues long. Germline V gives CDR1 SGDLS, CDR2 YYNGEE. V trimming: 2 bases; J trimming: 6 bases; junction bases outside the gene matches: 6. The CDR3 protein is CASSVGGQGAIEQYF. CDR3 in DNA: TGTGCCAGCAGCGTGGGGGGACAGGGGGCCATCGAGCAGTACTTC.

Remarks on this clonotype: A much larger clone lies one base from this, so it may be a read error. This likely comes from a read error, as the CDR3 has no conserved phenylalanine or tryptophan at its end. V and J are TRBV28 and TRBJ2-7; D is undetermined. Germline V lookup: CDR1 MDHEN, CDR2 SYDVKM. This CDR3 comprises 13 residues. V was cut by 6 bases and J by 3 bases, with 12 bases left in between. The DNA for the CDR3 is TGTGCCAGCAGCCATGATAGGTACTACGAGCAGTACTCC. Translating it yields CASSHDRYYEQYS.

The rearrangement joins TRBV15 to TRBJ2-1, with a possible D match to TRBD2 (5 bases). Between the trimmed V and J ends, which lost 4 bases and 6 bases, there was a span of 16 bases. The CDR3 has 15 amino acids. Germline V gene data show CDR1 as LNHNV and CDR2 as YYDKDF (reference sequence). This CDR3 is CATSNPPGGRNEQFF. CDR3 sequence (DNA): TGTGCCACCAGCAACCCACCTGGAGGTCGCAATGAGCAGTTCTTC. Full variable domain (missing parts from reference TRBV15 and TRBJ2-1): DAMVIQNPRYQVTQFGKPVTLSCSQTLNHNVMYWYQQKSSQAPKLLFHYYDKDFNNEADTPDNFQSRRPNTSFCFLDIRSPGLGDTAMYLCATSNPPGGRNEQFFGPGTRLTVL.

The chain carries TRBV19 and TRBJ1-5, with D possibly TRBD1 on 5 matching bases. Germline values: CDR1 LNHDA, CDR2 SQIVND (reference sequence). The V end was cut by 6 bases, the J end by 4 bases, with 19 bases between. CDR3 length equals 16 residues. The CDR3 sequence: CASSDSGGGWNQPQHF. Here the CDR3 DNA reads TGTGCCAGTAGCGACAGTGGGGGAGGGTGGAATCAGCCCCAGCATTTT.

As for this clonotype: Likely a read error: the CDR3 ends without its conserved phenylalanine or tryptophan. The chain employs TRBV7-2 and TRBJ2-7; 8 bases match TRBD2. V gave up 5 bases and J gave up 2 bases; unmatched junction bases: 8. Germline V CDR1 and CDR2: SGHTA, FQGNSA. CDR3 size: 15 residues. The CDR3 here is CASSDIHGRAYEQYS. Written as DNA, the CDR3 is TGTGCCAGCAGCGATATACACGGGAGGGCCTACGAGCAGTACTCC.

This clonotype was seen a few times. The J gene is TRBJ2-7, the V gene TRBV20-1; 7 nucleotides match TRBD2. CDR3 length: 13 residues. Germline V CDR1 and CDR2: DFQATT, SNEGSKA (reference sequence). Losses at the gene ends were 0 bases for V and 3 bases for J; bases not matched to a gene: 2. The CDR3 loop is CSARETGGYEQYF. CDR3 sequence (DNA): TGCAGTGCTAGAGAGACGGGAGGCTACGAGCAGTACTTC.

On this clonotype itself: The final CDR3 position lacks the conserved phenylalanine or tryptophan, pointing to a likely read error. The chain is built from TRBV10-3 and TRBJ2-1; a possible D gene is TRBD2 (6 bases). Trimming pared 2 bases from V and 7 bases from J, leaving 9 bases between. CDR1 is ENHRY and CDR2 is SYGVKD in the germline V gene. The CDR3 spans 13 residues. Written as DNA, the CDR3 is TGTGCCATCAGTGAGGGACTACAGAATGAGCAGTTCCTC. This sequence encodes CAISEGLQNEQFL.

V gene TRBV5-4 combines with J gene TRBJ2-1, with TRBD2 matching 11 bases. In germline, CDR1 is SGHNT, CDR2 YYREEE (reference sequence). The CDR3 covers 13 residues. The J segment lost 8 bases and the V segment lost 7 bases, leaving 5 bases of the junction unmatched. CDR3: CASLGTSGDEQFF. The CDR3 nucleotides read TGTGCCAGCTTGGGGACTAGCGGAGATGAGCAGTTCTTC.

The V gene is TRBV24-1, the J gene TRBJ2-7; 8 bases are a match to TRBD1. The CDR3 sequence is 14 residues long. Per the germline V gene, CDR1 is KGHDR and CDR2 is SFDVKD. V lost 5 bases and J lost 5; bases outside the gene matches: 7. CDR3 in amino acids: CATSGETGVNEQYF. DNA of the CDR3: TGTGCCACCAGTGGGGAGACAGGGGTAAACGAGCAGTACTTC.

Concerning this clonotype itself: One base away lies a much larger clone, so this may be a sequencing read error. The CDR3 sequence is CVSSSPGFYEQYF. As DNA, the CDR3 is TGTGTCAGCAGTTCTCCGGGATTCTACGAGCAGTACTTC. This chain uses TRBV27 with TRBJ2-7; maybe TRBD2 (5 bases). Germline V lookup: CDR1 MNHEY, CDR2 SMNVEV (reference sequence). The CDR3 totals 13 residues.

V and J are TRBV24-1 and TRBJ2-6, with a possible D match to TRBD1 (6 bases). CDR3 length equals 15 residues. With 5 bases removed from V and 1 base from J, the gap between germline ends came to 8 bases. Germline CDR1 is KGHDR and CDR2 is SFDVKD. CDR3 in amino acids: CATSGRGSGANVLTF. In DNA, the CDR3 is TGTGCCACCAGTGGCAGGGGATCTGGGGCCAACGTCCTGACTTTC.

This clonotype turned up a few times. The chain has TRBV7-9 and TRBJ2-7; 10 bases are a match to TRBD1. The CDR3 is made up of 15 amino acids. V trimming: 4 bases; J trimming: 3 bases; junction bases outside the gene matches: 6. Germline V gene lookup returns CDR1 SEHNR and CDR2 FQNEAQ (reference sequence). The CDR3 spells CASSSTGTGVYEQYF. The DNA of the CDR3 is TGTGCCAGCAGCTCGACCGGGACAGGGGTCTACGAGCAGTACTTC.

This clonotype was counted ten times or more. The chain is built from TRBV12-3 or TRBV12-4 and TRBJ2-1, with D possibly TRBD2 on 5 matching bases. This CDR3 comprises 10 residues. The V end lost 5 bases, the J end lost 9 bases, and 5 bases lay between the germline ends. CDR3 amino acids: CASSRGEQFF. In DNA form, the CDR3 reads TGTGCCAGCAGTCGGGGTGAGCAGTTCTTC.

This rearrangement joins TRBV7-2 to TRBJ1-2, with 7 bases aligning to TRBD1. The germline gives CDR1 SGHTA, CDR2 FQGNSA. V was pared by 6 bases and J by 2 bases, with 6 bases of the junction left unmatched. CDR3 length: 14 residues. Written as DNA, the CDR3 is TGTGCCAGCAGACCTACGGGACAGAACTATGGCTACACCTTC. This codes for CASRPTGQNYGYTF.

The chain carries TRBV20-1 and TRBJ2-3; no clear D. This CDR3 contains 15 residues. Germline CDR1 and CDR2: DFQATT and SNEGSKA (reference sequence). Trimming removed 3 bases at V and 0 bases at J, with 13 bases between. The CDR3 nucleotides read TGCAGTGCTAGGCTGATGGGGTCTAGCACAGATACGCAGTATTTT. Translation: CSARLMGSSTDTQYF.

This chain joins TRBV7-8 and TRBJ2-3; D is undetermined. The CDR3 has 10 residues. Germline assignment: CDR1 SGHVS and CDR2 FQNEAQ. V was pared by 8 bases and J by 12 bases, with 12 bases between. The CDR3 reads CASGPLTQYF. CDR3 DNA sequence: TGTGCCAGCGGCCCACTGACTCAGTATTTT.

The gene calls are TRBV7-8 and TRBJ2-1; D remains ambiguous. CDR3 size: 15 residues. The germline V gene has CDR1 SGHVS and CDR2 FQNEAQ. Trimming took 5 bases from V and 8 from J, leaving 19 bases between them. The CDR3 reads CASSQTALGWDEQFF. The CDR3 nucleotides read TGTGCCAGCAGCCAGACGGCCCTCGGCTGGGATGAGCAGTTCTTC.

The gene calls are TRBV24-1 and TRBJ2-3; D ambiguous. The CDR3 is made up of 13 amino acids. Trimming took off 4 bases at V and 0 bases at J, with 4 bases between the two ends. The germline gives CDR1 KGHDR, CDR2 SFDVKD. The CDR3: CATSDPSTDTQYF. CDR3 in DNA: TGTGCCACCAGTGACCCCAGCACAGATACGCAGTATTTT.

A few counts support this clonotype. The chain is built from TRBV10-2 and TRBJ2-3; D is unclear. The germline V and J ends were trimmed by 4 bases and 6 bases, with 5 bases remaining between them. The CDR3 loop spans 11 amino acids. Germline V gene data show CDR1 as WSHSY and CDR2 as SAAADI. The CDR3 loop reads CASSVQDTQYF. The CDR3 DNA follows: TGCGCCAGCAGTGTTCAGGATACGCAGTATTTT.

The rearrangement uses TRBV10-3 and TRBJ1-5, with TRBD1 identical over 7 bases. Germline V gene sequence: CDR1 ENHRY, CDR2 SYGVKD. After removal of 0 bases from V and 6 bases from J, the junction contained 8 bases not matched to a gene. The CDR3 has 16 residues. CDR3 sequence: CAISESGIGGGQPQHF. In nucleotides, the CDR3 is TGTGCCATCAGTGAGTCTGGGATAGGGGGCGGTCAGCCCCAGCATTTT.

This chain links TRBV15 with TRBJ1-4; D gene unclear. This CDR3 is 15 amino acids long. Germline-derived CDR1 and CDR2 are LNHNV and YYDKDF (reference sequence). V was clipped by 0 bases and J by 2 bases, with 7 bases between them. CDR3 nucleotide sequence: TGTGCCACCAGCAGAGATAGACTTACTAATGAAAAACTGTTTTTT. Protein product: CATSRDRLTNEKLFF.

This sequence joins TRBV10-3 and TRBJ1-3; D perhaps matches TRBD1 (6 bases). Looked up from germline, CDR1 is ENHRY and CDR2 is SYGVKD. This CDR3 is 16 amino acids long. The V end lost 4 bases, the J end lost 3 bases, and 16 bases lay between the germline ends. CDR3 nucleotides: TGTGCCATCAGTGGAGGGACAACAATCAATGGAAACACCATATATTTT. The encoded protein is CAISGGTTINGNTIYF.

This clonotype came up a few times. The V call is TRBV2, the J call TRBJ1-6; 9 nucleotides agree with TRBD1. CDR3 length: 15 residues. Germline V gene sequence: CDR1 SNHLY, CDR2 FYNNEI. The J segment lost 10 bases and the V segment lost 3 bases, leaving 7 bases of the junction unmatched. The CDR3 reads CASSDTTGGLSPLHF. The CDR3 coding sequence is TGTGCCAGCAGTGACACAACAGGGGGCCTGTCACCCCTCCACTTT. The whole variable domain, remainder taken from reference TRBV2 and TRBJ1-6, is EPEVTQTPSHQVTQMGQEVILRCVPISNHLYFYWYRQILGQKVEFLVSFYNNEISEKSEIFDDQFSVERPDGSNFTLKIRSTKLEDSAMYFCASSDTTGGLSPLHFGNGTRLTVT.

This clonotype has just a few counts. The chain has TRBV24-1 and TRBJ1-2; maybe TRBD1 (6 bases). Germline CDR1 is KGHDR and CDR2 is SFDVKD. Trimming removed 7 bases at V and 3 bases at J, with 14 bases between. This CDR3 has 14 residues. Here the CDR3 DNA reads TGTGCCACCAGAGAGCCAGGGGTGGACTATGGCTACACCTTC. The encoded protein is CATREPGVDYGYTF.

V is TRBV2 and J is TRBJ2-6; D is tentatively TRBD1 or TRBD2 (5 bases each). V gave up 0 bases and J gave up 0 bases, with 15 bases separating them. The germline V gene encodes CDR1 SNHLY and CDR2 FYNNEI. This CDR3 contains 19 residues. The DNA for the CDR3 is TGTGCCAGCAGTGAAGCTAATCGGGACCTAGACTCTGGGGCCAACGTCCTGACTTTC. Protein: CASSEANRDLDSGANVLTF.

The V and J genes are TRBV7-9 and TRBJ1-6; 9 bases are a match to TRBD1. CDR1 SEHNR and CDR2 FQNEAQ come from the germline V gene (reference sequence). J was trimmed by 10 bases and V by 4 bases; bases with no gene match: 11. The CDR3 has 16 residues. The CDR3 spells CASSSTTQGAKSPLHF. DNA of the CDR3: TGTGCCAGCAGCTCAACGACACAGGGGGCAAAGTCACCCCTCCACTTT.

The chain is built from TRBV5-1 and TRBJ2-7, with D unclear. The CDR3 loop spans 13 amino acids. Trimming took 1 base from V and 5 from J, leaving 10 bases between them. CDR1 is SGHRS and CDR2 is YFSETQ in the germline V gene. CDR3 in DNA: TGCGCCAGCAGCTTGTTTAATGGAAACGAGCAGTACTTC. As protein: CASSLFNGNEQYF.

The CDR3 nucleotides read TGTGCCACCAGCAGAGACTCCGGGACAGGGGTTGAGCAGTACTTC. Translated: CATSRDSGTGVEQYF. This sequence joins TRBV15 and TRBJ2-7; 10 bases align to TRBD1. Looked up from germline, CDR1 is LNHNV and CDR2 is YYDKDF (reference sequence). The CDR3 spans 15 residues. With 0 bases clipped from V and 7 bases from J, the junction kept 6 bases outside the gene matches.